This TCR beta chain was sequenced for a study of blood T cell repertoires in COVID-19. Study-wide background: Researchers got acute and convalescent COVID-19 samples from the United States, Italy and Spain. The cDNA or gDNA used as material had been derived from T cells, B-cell-depleted T cells, or PBMCs.

Germline V CDR1 and CDR2: SQVTM, ANQGSEA. This CDR3 contains 12 residues. Original handling: Scientists estimated how many nucleated cells there were by amplifying reference gene primers. Profiling relied on immunoSEQ multiplex PCR, and the TCRdb table lists in-frame clones only, not all of them. Clonal size and the V and J genes are those of that table, whereas D and trimming came from the DNA. The data show about 170,000 clones, with roughly 84% seen just once and about 10% held by the top ten. The sample taken for sequencing was peripheral blood. This chain uses TRBV29-1 with TRBJ1-1, with 9 bases lining up with TRBD1. The TCR originated in a woman at least 80 years old with active or convalescent COVID-19. The CDR3 loop reads CRVDRGGTEAFF. CDR3 coding DNA: TGCAGGGTCGACAGGGGGGGGACTGAAGCTTTCTTT.